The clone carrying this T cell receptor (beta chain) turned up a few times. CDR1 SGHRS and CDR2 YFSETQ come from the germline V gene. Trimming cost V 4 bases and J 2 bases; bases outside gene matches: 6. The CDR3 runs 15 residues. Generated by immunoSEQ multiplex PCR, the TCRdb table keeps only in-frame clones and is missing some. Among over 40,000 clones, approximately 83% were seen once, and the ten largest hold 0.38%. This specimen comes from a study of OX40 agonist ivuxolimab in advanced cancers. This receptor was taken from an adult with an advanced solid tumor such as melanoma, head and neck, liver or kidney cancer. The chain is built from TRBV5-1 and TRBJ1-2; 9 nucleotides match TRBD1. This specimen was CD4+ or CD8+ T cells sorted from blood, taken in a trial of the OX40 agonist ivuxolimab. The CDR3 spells CASSGRTGANYGYTF. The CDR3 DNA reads TGCGCCAGCAGCGGCCGGACAGGGGCCAACTATGGCTACACCTTC.